This entry is about one T cell receptor (beta chain). Per germline, CDR1 LNHDA and CDR2 SQIVND (reference sequence). The germline V and J ends were trimmed by 7 bases and 4 bases, with 18 bases remaining between them. CDR3 size: 15 residues. This sample is drawn from a study of OX40 agonist ivuxolimab in advanced cancers. The assay was immunoSEQ multiplex PCR, and TCRdb's table has in-frame clones only and misses some. Among about 68,000 clones listed, 65% to 90% were seen once. The rearrangement joins TRBV19 to TRBJ2-3, with D perhaps TRBD1 or TRBD2 (6 bases each). The sample in question was CD4+ or CD8+ T cells sorted from blood, obtained in a trial of the OX40 agonist ivuxolimab. This TCR came from an adult with an advanced solid tumor such as melanoma, head and neck, liver or kidney cancer. Here the CDR3 reads CASNPPGGAADTQYF. The CDR3 DNA follows: TGTGCCAGTAACCCCCCCGGGGGCGCCGCAGATACGCAGTATTTT.